These 10 T cell receptor beta chains share one sample of origin, sequenced in a study of a mutant IDH1 vaccine in newly diagnosed glioma. These receptors' targets are unknown. Stated time point: week 35, safety follow-up. Doses consisted of 300 ug of mutant IDH1 20-mer peptide each, paired with topical imiquimod. TCRdb's copy holds only in-frame clones and misses some; the assay was immunoSEQ multiplex PCR. The sample has tens of thousands of clones, around 80% seen once; the top ten hold 10% to 15%. Here the sequenced sample was PBMCs, taken from a glioma patient whose treatment included an IDH1 peptide vaccine. The receptors shown here come from a man aged 40-49 years with glioma.

This chain connects TRBV6-4 to TRBJ1-2; TRBD1 aligns across 7 bases. The length of the CDR3 is 16 residues. V lost 2 bases, J lost 0 bases, and 6 bases stayed unmatched. Germline V gene lookup returns CDR1 MRHNA and CDR2 SNTAGT. The DNA of the CDR3 is TGTGCCAGCAGTGACAGGACAGGCGGCTCTAACTATGGCTACACCTTC. Protein: CASSDRTGGSNYGYTF.

The gene calls are TRBV5-4 and TRBJ2-1; tentative D call: TRBD2 (6 bases). The germline V gene has CDR1 SGHNT and CDR2 YYREEE (reference sequence). Trimming left V 5 bases short and J 3 bases short, with 18 bases between. The CDR3 is 16 residues long. The CDR3: CASRLGGPANYNEQFF. CDR3 DNA sequence: TGTGCCAGCAGGCTGGGGGGTCCTGCTAACTACAATGAGCAGTTCTTC.

The chain couples TRBV10-1 to TRBJ2-5; D is undetermined. Germline V gives CDR1 WNHNN, CDR2 SYGVQD (reference sequence). CDR3 length equals 13 residues. Trimming cost V 0 bases and J 5 bases, with 7 bases left between them. The CDR3 region is CASSESMGETQYF. The DNA of the CDR3 is TGCGCCAGCAGTGAGTCGATGGGGGAGACCCAGTACTTC.

The chain combines TRBV5-1 with TRBJ2-7; tentatively, D is TRBD1 or TRBD2 (5 bases each). V shed 3 bases and J shed 3 bases, with 10 bases lying between them. Germline-derived CDR1 and CDR2 are SGHRS and YFSETQ. CDR3 length: 13 residues. CDR3 loop: CASSWDANYEQYF. As DNA, the CDR3 is TGCGCCAGCAGCTGGGACGCGAACTACGAGCAGTACTTC.

This clone was seen only a few times. The chain links TRBV11-2 to TRBJ2-2, with 9 bases aligning to TRBD1. CDR3 length: 15 residues. V was pared by 5 bases and J by 5 bases, with 6 bases of the junction left unmatched. The germline V gene encodes CDR1 SGHAT and CDR2 FQNNGV. The CDR3 spells CASSLTGGRTGELFF. CDR3 sequence (DNA): TGTGCCAGCAGCCTGACAGGGGGAAGGACCGGGGAGCTGTTTTTT.

V gene TRBV5-6 combines with J gene TRBJ1-6; possible D gene TRBD1, 5 bases. V was pared by 2 bases and J by 5 bases, with 11 bases between. The CDR3 consists of 15 residues. Germline values: CDR1 SGHDT, CDR2 YYEEEE. CDR3 residues: CASSFGDLDNSPLHF. CDR3 nucleotides: TGTGCCAGCAGCTTCGGGGACTTAGATAATTCACCCCTCCACTTT.

The gene calls are TRBV29-1 and TRBJ2-3; possible D gene TRBD2, 6 bases. CDR3 length: 13 amino acids. The germline CDR1 and CDR2 sequences are SQVTM and ANQGSEA. V was shortened by 4 bases and J by 4 bases, with 12 bases between the two germline ends. The CDR3 loop reads CSVAGTPPDTQYF. CDR3 nucleotide sequence: TGCAGCGTTGCCGGGACTCCGCCAGATACGCAGTATTTT.

This clone was picked up a small number of times. The chain is built from TRBV9 and TRBJ2-3, with D tentatively TRBD1 (6 bases). Deletions cut 3 bases from V and 2 bases from J, with 13 bases between. Germline CDR1 SGDLS, CDR2 YYNGEE. The CDR3 extends over 15 amino acids. The CDR3 DNA sequence: TGTGCCAGCAGCGCGTTAGGACAGCTCACAGATACGCAGTATTTT. As protein: CASSALGQLTDTQYF.

This clone turned up a few times. This rearrangement joins TRBV2 to TRBJ1-5, with TRBD1 matching 9 bases. This CDR3 comprises 13 residues. The germline gives CDR1 SNHLY, CDR2 FYNNEI. V was clipped by 9 bases and J by 6 bases; unmatched bases: 6. The CDR3 DNA follows: TGTGCCAGTTCAACAGGGGGCGGTCAGCCCCAGCATTTT. Translation: CASSTGGGQPQHF.

This chain joins TRBV19 and TRBJ2-3, with 9 bases matching TRBD1. The CDR3 spans 16 residues. The V gene end was trimmed by 4 bases and the J gene end by 1 base; junction bases not matched to a gene: 6. Germline CDR1 is LNHDA and CDR2 is SQIVND (reference sequence). The CDR3, as DNA: TGTGCCAGTAGTAGGAAGGGACAGGGCCGCACAGATACGCAGTATTTT. It specifies CASSRKGQGRTDTQYF. Full variable domain (missing parts from reference TRBV19 and TRBJ2-3): DGGITQSPKYLFRKEGQNVTLSCEQNLNHDAMYWYRQDPGQGLRLIYYSQIVNDFQKGDIAEGYSVSREKKESFPLTVTSAQKNPTAFYLCASSRKGQGRTDTQYFGPGTRLTVL.